Following are 6 T cell receptor beta chains from one sample sequenced in a study of CXCR3-negative and CXCR3-positive naive CD8 T cells. Study-wide results and caveats: CXCR3-positive naive cells carried more hydrophobic TRB CDR3s than CXCR3-negative ones.

Antigens of these TCRs are unknown. The authors prepared UMI-labeled TRB cDNA libraries by 5' RACE. TCRdb re-called the 5' RACE reads and gives one entry per CDR3 protein, without DNA. The table for this sample gives around 88,000 distinct CDR3 sequences. The sequenced sample consisted of naive CXCR3+ CD8+ T cells from blood. Subset in this sample: CD45RO-CCR7+CD27+CD95- naive CD8+ T cells expressing CXCR3 (TNR3+). All receptors come from a human donor in good health. Some clones in this sample may be carry-over from other donors' samples.

The CDR3 loop is CASSYQELTGELFF. The genes are TRBV28 and TRBJ2-2. The CDR3 contains 14 residues. Germline CDR1 MDHEN, CDR2 SYDVKM.

The rearrangement joins TRBV15 to TRBJ1-2; the TRBD1 assignment by TCRdb is unverifiable without DNA. CDR3 length: 14 amino acids. Germline V lookup: CDR1 LNHNV, CDR2 YYDKDF (reference sequence). This CDR3 is CATSSGTGYYGYTF.

The genes are TRBV18 and TRBJ1-1. The CDR3 is made up of 15 amino acids. The germline V gene encodes CDR1 KGHSH and CDR2 LQKENI. Here the CDR3 reads CASSPPSIGNTEAFF.

The chain is built from TRBV12-3 or TRBV12-4 and TRBJ1-5; TCRdb's D gene call, TRBD1, goes unchecked for lack of DNA. The length of the CDR3 is 14 residues. CDR3 in amino acids: CASNEAGGQEPQHF.

V gene TRBV7-6 combines with J gene TRBJ2-1. Germline assignment: CDR1 SGHVS and CDR2 FNYEAQ. The CDR3 spans 15 residues. CDR3 region: CASSLDRSSYNEQFF.

V gene TRBV6-1 combines with J gene TRBJ1-1. Per the germline V gene, CDR1 is MNHNS and CDR2 is SASEGT. The CDR3 runs to 14 residues. CDR3: CASSERADSAEAFF.